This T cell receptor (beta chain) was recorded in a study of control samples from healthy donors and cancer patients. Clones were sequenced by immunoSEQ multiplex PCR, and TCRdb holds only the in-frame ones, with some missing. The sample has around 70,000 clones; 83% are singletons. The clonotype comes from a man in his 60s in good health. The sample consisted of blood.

In nucleotides, the CDR3 is TGTGCCAGCAGTTCCACCCTCAGGCTCGCCCTAAACAATGAGCAGTTCTTC. This encodes CASSSTLRLALNNEQFF. The rearrangement links TRBV6-2 or TRBV6-3 to TRBJ2-1; D is unresolved. This CDR3 is 17 amino acids long. Trimming cost V 4 bases and J 5 bases, with 21 bases left between them. CDR1 is MNHEY, CDR2 SVGEGT, per germline.